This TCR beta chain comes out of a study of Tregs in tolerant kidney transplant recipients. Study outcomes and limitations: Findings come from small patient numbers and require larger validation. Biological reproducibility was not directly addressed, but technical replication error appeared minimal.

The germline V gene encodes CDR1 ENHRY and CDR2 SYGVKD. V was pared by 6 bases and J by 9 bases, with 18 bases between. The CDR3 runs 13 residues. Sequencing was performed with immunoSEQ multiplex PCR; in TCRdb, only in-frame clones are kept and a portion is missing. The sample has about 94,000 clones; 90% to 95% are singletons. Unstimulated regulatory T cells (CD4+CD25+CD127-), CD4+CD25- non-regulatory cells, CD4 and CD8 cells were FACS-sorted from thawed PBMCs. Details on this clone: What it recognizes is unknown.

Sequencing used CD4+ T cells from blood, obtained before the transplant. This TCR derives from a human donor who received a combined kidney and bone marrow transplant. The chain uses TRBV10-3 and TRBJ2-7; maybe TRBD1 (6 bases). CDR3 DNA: TGTGCCATCAGCGAAGTTCAGGGGTTCGTGCAGTACTTC. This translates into CAISEVQGFVQYF.